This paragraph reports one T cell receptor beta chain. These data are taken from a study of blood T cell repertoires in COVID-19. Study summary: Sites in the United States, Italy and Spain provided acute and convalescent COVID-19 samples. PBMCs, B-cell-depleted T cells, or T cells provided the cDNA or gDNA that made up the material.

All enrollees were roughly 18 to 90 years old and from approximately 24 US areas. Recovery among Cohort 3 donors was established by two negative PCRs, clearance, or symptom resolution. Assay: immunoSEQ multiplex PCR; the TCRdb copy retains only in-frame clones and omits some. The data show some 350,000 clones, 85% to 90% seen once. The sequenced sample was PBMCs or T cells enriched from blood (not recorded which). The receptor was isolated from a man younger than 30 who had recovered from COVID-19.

This CDR3 reads CASSLSGSYEQYF. The CDR3 nucleotides are TGTGCCAGCAGCCTATCCGGGAGCTACGAGCAGTACTTC. The rearrangement joins TRBV27 to TRBJ2-7; possible D gene TRBD2, 6 bases. The CDR3 is 13 residues long. Germline V gene lookup returns CDR1 MNHEY and CDR2 SMNVEV (reference sequence). Deletions cut 6 bases from V and 3 bases from J, with 12 bases between.